This TCR beta chain is drawn from a study of blood T cell repertoires in COVID-19. The overall study: T cells, B-cell-depleted T cells, or PBMCs provided the cDNA or gDNA that served as material.

Original analysis: Nucleated cell counts were estimated from reference gene primer amplification. Assay: immunoSEQ multiplex PCR; the TCRdb copy retains only in-frame clones and omits some. V and J calls and clone size are copied from that table; D and trimming were computed from the DNA. The sample holds over 200,000 clones; about 90% are singletons and the top ten take 3.5% to 4.5%. Those who participated ranged in age from roughly 18 to 90 years and resided in about 24 US areas. Participant reports of clinical history set cohort assignment. CDR1 SSHAT and CDR2 FNYEAQ come from the germline V gene (reference sequence). The CDR3 runs 16 residues. With V trimmed by 5 bases and J by 4 bases, 4 bases remained unmatched.

The specimen sequenced was PBMCs or T cells enriched from blood (not recorded which). The chain recombines TRBV7-7 with TRBJ2-3, with 15 bases matching TRBD2. This clonotype was obtained from a woman younger than 45 with acute COVID-19. The CDR3 coding sequence is TGTGCCAGCAGCCCGGGACTAGCGGGGGGACCAGATACGCAGTATTTT. Amino acid sequence: CASSPGLAGGPDTQYF. Full variable domain (remainder filled in from reference TRBV7-7 and TRBJ2-3): GAGVSQSPRYKVTKRGQDVTLRCDPISSHATLYWYQQALGQGPEFLTYFNYEAQPDKSGLPSDRFSAERPEGSISTLTIQRTEQRDSAMYRCASSPGLAGGPDTQYFGPGTRLTVL.